This is a list of T cell receptor beta chains from one sample in a study of radiotherapy plus CTLA-4 blockade in lung cancer. Sequencing was performed with immunoSEQ multiplex PCR; in TCRdb, only in-frame clones are kept and a portion is missing. The sample includes about 80,000 clones, roughly four fifths of them seen just once. The material sequenced was peripheral blood, taken from a patient treated with radiotherapy plus ipilimumab. These receptors were taken from a human donor with non-small cell lung cancer who had stable disease on radiotherapy plus ipilimumab. Both conserved end residues are part of each CDR3. The order of the fields is clone size, V gene, D gene, J gene, CDR3 protein, CDR3 DNA. The D gene is left open where the match is weak. Not all rows give a size; the values are once, few, many and, for expanded clones, a class.

abundance: .; v_gene: TRBV18; d_gene: TRBD1; j_gene: TRBJ1-4; CDR3aa: CASSRPGGPNEKLFF; CDR3nt: TGTGCCAGCTCCCGTCCAGGGGGCCCTAATGAAAAACTGTTTTTT
abundance: .; v_gene: TRBV18; d_gene: .; j_gene: TRBJ2-5; CDR3aa: CASSQQLQETQYF; CDR3nt: TGTGCCAGCTCACAACAACTTCAAGAGACCCAGTACTTC
abundance: .; v_gene: TRBV7-3; d_gene: TRBD1; j_gene: TRBJ2-2; CDR3aa: CASSSQGAGELFF; CDR3nt: TGTGCCAGCAGTTCACAGGGGGCCGGGGAGCTGTTTTTT
abundance: few; v_gene: TRBV5-6; d_gene: .; j_gene: TRBJ2-7; CDR3aa: CASSLILDGYEQYF; CDR3nt: TGTGCCAGCAGCCTCATCTTAGACGGCTACGAGCAGTACTTC
abundance: .; v_gene: TRBV4-1; d_gene: TRBD2; j_gene: TRBJ2-7; CDR3aa: CASSQALTGGSEQYF; CDR3nt: TGCGCCAGCAGCCAGGCCCTGACGGGAGGGTCCGAGCAGTACTTC
abundance: .; v_gene: TRBV5-1; d_gene: .; j_gene: TRBJ1-6; CDR3aa: CASSFGGRTDSPLHF; CDR3nt: TGCGCCAGCAGCTTCGGAGGGCGGACGGATTCACCCCTCCACTTT
abundance: .; v_gene: TRBV27; d_gene: .; j_gene: TRBJ1-6; CDR3aa: CASSFTPRGNSPLHF; CDR3nt: TGTGCCAGCAGTTTCACCCCAAGGGGCAATTCACCCCTCCACTTT
abundance: .; v_gene: TRBV7-2; d_gene: .; j_gene: TRBJ2-5; CDR3aa: CASSLRRGGETQYF; CDR3nt: TGTGCCAGCAGCTTAAGGCGGGGTGGGGAGACCCAGTACTTC
abundance: .; v_gene: TRBV5-1; d_gene: .; j_gene: TRBJ1-2; CDR3aa: CASSFVGEANYGYTF; CDR3nt: TGCGCCAGCAGCTTCGTGGGAGAAGCTAACTATGGCTACACCTTC
abundance: .; v_gene: TRBV29-1; d_gene: .; j_gene: TRBJ2-7; CDR3aa: CSVTTDLSAYEQYF; CDR3nt: TGCAGCGTTACAACAGACTTATCGGCCTACGAGCAGTACTTC
abundance: .; v_gene: TRBV19; d_gene: .; j_gene: TRBJ2-5; CDR3aa: CASSITARGGPETQYF; CDR3nt: TGTGCCAGTAGTATTACAGCCAGGGGAGGGCCAGAGACCCAGTACTTC
abundance: .; v_gene: TRBV9; d_gene: TRBD1; j_gene: TRBJ1-5; CDR3aa: CASSVWDRDQPQHF; CDR3nt: TGTGCCAGCAGCGTATGGGACAGAGATCAGCCCCAGCATTTT
abundance: .; v_gene: TRBV18; d_gene: .; j_gene: TRBJ2-7; CDR3aa: CASSPDYEQYF; CDR3nt: TGTGCCAGCTCACCGGACTACGAGCAGTACTTC
abundance: .; v_gene: TRBV11-2; d_gene: .; j_gene: TRBJ2-7; CDR3aa: CASSLGSGPYEQYF; CDR3nt: TGTGCCAGCAGCTTAGGTTCCGGGCCCTACGAGCAGTACTTC
abundance: .; v_gene: TRBV19; d_gene: .; j_gene: TRBJ1-1; CDR3aa: CASSIGRSRRITEAFF; CDR3nt: TGTGCCAGTAGTATAGGCAGGTCCAGGAGGATCACTGAAGCTTTCTTT
abundance: .; v_gene: TRBV10-1; d_gene: TRBD1; j_gene: TRBJ2-7; CDR3aa: CASSEGGGQGAVEQYF; CDR3nt: TGCGCCAGCAGTGAAGGCGGGGGACAGGGGGCCGTCGAGCAGTACTTC
abundance: .; v_gene: TRBV9; d_gene: .; j_gene: TRBJ2-2; CDR3aa: CASSVEQLPGELFF; CDR3nt: TGTGCCAGCAGCGTAGAACAGCTACCCGGGGAGCTGTTTTTT
abundance: .; v_gene: TRBV9; d_gene: .; j_gene: TRBJ1-2; CDR3aa: CASFMMGDGYTF; CDR3nt: TGTGCCAGCTTCATGATGGGGGATGGCTACACCTTC
abundance: .; v_gene: TRBV4-2; d_gene: .; j_gene: TRBJ2-7; CDR3aa: CASSQEWPSGSSGYEQYF; CDR3nt: TGTGCCAGCAGCCAAGAATGGCCGTCAGGTTCCTCGGGCTACGAGCAGTACTTC
abundance: .; v_gene: TRBV2; d_gene: .; j_gene: TRBJ2-7; CDR3aa: CASSGRGLGEQYF; CDR3nt: TGTGCCAGCAGTGGGAGGGGGCTGGGCGAGCAGTACTTC
abundance: .; v_gene: TRBV7-2; d_gene: TRBD1; j_gene: TRBJ2-5; CDR3aa: CASSLVGTVSLQETQYF; CDR3nt: TGTGCCAGCAGCTTAGTGGGGACAGTCTCCCTCCAAGAGACCCAGTACTTC
abundance: .; v_gene: TRBV4-1; d_gene: .; j_gene: TRBJ2-5; CDR3aa: CASSQTGDETQYF; CDR3nt: TGCGCCAGCAGTCAAACGGGAGACGAGACCCAGTACTTC
abundance: .; v_gene: TRBV29-1; d_gene: .; j_gene: TRBJ1-1; CDR3aa: CSAGGQGFSEAFF; CDR3nt: TGCAGCGCCGGGGGGCAGGGTTTCTCTGAAGCTTTCTTT
abundance: .; v_gene: TRBV5-1; d_gene: TRBD1; j_gene: TRBJ2-7; CDR3aa: CASSLGTPGTGPYEQYF; CDR3nt: TGCGCCAGCAGCTTGGGTACTCCCGGGACAGGTCCCTACGAGCAGTACTTC
abundance: .; v_gene: TRBV27; d_gene: TRBD1; j_gene: TRBJ2-5; CDR3aa: CASSSDRGRGETQYF; CDR3nt: TGTGCCAGCAGTTCGGACAGGGGTCGAGGAGAGACCCAGTACTTC
abundance: .; v_gene: TRBV7-8; d_gene: TRBD1; j_gene: TRBJ1-1; CDR3aa: CASSSTGGLEAFF; CDR3nt: TGTGCCAGCAGCAGTACAGGGGGCCTTGAAGCTTTCTTT
abundance: .; v_gene: TRBV30; d_gene: .; j_gene: TRBJ1-1; CDR3aa: CAWSVDRNTEAFF; CDR3nt: TGTGCCTGGAGTGTTGACAGGAACACTGAAGCTTTCTTT
abundance: .; v_gene: TRBV6-5; d_gene: .; j_gene: TRBJ2-2; CDR3aa: CASKVKGAGELFF; CDR3nt: TGTGCCAGCAAGGTTAAGGGTGCCGGGGAGCTGTTTTTT
abundance: .; v_gene: TRBV7-3; d_gene: .; j_gene: TRBJ1-2; CDR3aa: CASSLEGNYGYTF; CDR3nt: TGTGCCAGCAGCTTGGAAGGGAACTATGGCTACACCTTC
abundance: .; v_gene: TRBV6-1; d_gene: TRBD1; j_gene: TRBJ1-5; CDR3aa: CASSGLTGSGPQHF; CDR3nt: TGTGCCAGCAGTGGCTTGACAGGGTCGGGGCCCCAGCATTTT
abundance: .; v_gene: TRBV19; d_gene: .; j_gene: TRBJ1-5; CDR3aa: CASRGSDQPQHF; CDR3nt: TGTGCCAGTAGGGGGAGTGACCAGCCCCAGCATTTT
abundance: .; v_gene: TRBV4-1; d_gene: TRBD1; j_gene: TRBJ2-7; CDR3aa: CASSQTGVLSYEQYF; CDR3nt: TGCGCCAGCAGCCAAACAGGGGTCCTGTCCTACGAGCAGTACTTC
abundance: .; v_gene: TRBV5-1; d_gene: TRBD1; j_gene: TRBJ2-7; CDR3aa: CASTVSGGPYEQYF; CDR3nt: TGCGCCAGCACCGTCTCAGGGGGTCCCTACGAGCAGTACTTC
abundance: few; v_gene: TRBV5-4; d_gene: TRBD1; j_gene: TRBJ1-1; CDR3aa: CASSRGLTTEAFF; CDR3nt: TGTGCCAGCTCCAGGGGGCTTACCACTGAAGCTTTCTTT
abundance: medium-sized; v_gene: TRBV4-2; d_gene: .; j_gene: TRBJ1-2; CDR3aa: CASSQETGTNYGYTF; CDR3nt: TGTGCCAGCAGCCAAGAGACAGGCACTAACTATGGCTACACCTTC
abundance: .; v_gene: TRBV30; d_gene: TRBD1; j_gene: TRBJ1-1; CDR3aa: CASVRDRGAFF; CDR3nt: TGTGCCTCCGTCCGGGACAGGGGGGCTTTCTTT
abundance: .; v_gene: TRBV5-5; d_gene: .; j_gene: TRBJ2-7; CDR3aa: CASSQGSGSGVYEQYF; CDR3nt: TGTGCCAGCAGCCAAGGCTCGGGGTCAGGAGTCTACGAGCAGTACTTC
abundance: .; v_gene: TRBV6-5; d_gene: .; j_gene: TRBJ1-2; CDR3aa: CASSYGRPFDGYTF; CDR3nt: TGTGCCAGCAGTTATGGCAGACCCTTTGATGGCTACACCTTC
abundance: .; v_gene: TRBV7-3; d_gene: .; j_gene: TRBJ2-7; CDR3aa: CASSLSGGAQYF; CDR3nt: TGTGCCAGCAGCTTATCCGGCGGAGCCCAGTACTTC
abundance: .; v_gene: TRBV7-8; d_gene: TRBD1; j_gene: TRBJ1-4; CDR3aa: CASSFNRDRSEKLFF; CDR3nt: TGTGCCAGCAGCTTTAACCGGGACAGGAGTGAAAAACTGTTTTTT
abundance: once; v_gene: TRBV5-6; d_gene: .; j_gene: TRBJ2-7; CDR3aa: CASSFSGRPYEQYF; CDR3nt: TGTGCCAGCAGCTTTTCGGGACGCCCCTACGAGCAGTACTTC
abundance: .; v_gene: TRBV5-1; d_gene: .; j_gene: TRBJ2-7; CDR3aa: CASTPRGRTLTYEQYF; CDR3nt: TGCGCCAGCACACCCAGGGGCCGCACCCTTACCTACGAGCAGTACTTC
abundance: .; v_gene: TRBV19; d_gene: .; j_gene: TRBJ2-3; CDR3aa: CASSIEVGLPPTDTQYF; CDR3nt: TGTGCCAGTAGTATAGAGGTGGGGCTTCCACCCACAGATACGCAGTATTTT
abundance: .; v_gene: TRBV7-6; d_gene: TRBD1; j_gene: TRBJ2-1; CDR3aa: CASSLRTGYNEQFF; CDR3nt: TGTGCCAGCAGCCTAAGGACAGGGTACAATGAGCAGTTCTTC
abundance: .; v_gene: TRBV6-5; d_gene: .; j_gene: TRBJ1-3; CDR3aa: CASQGSENTIYF; CDR3nt: TGTGCCAGCCAGGGGAGCGAAAACACCATATATTTT
abundance: .; v_gene: TRBV10-3; d_gene: TRBD1; j_gene: TRBJ1-3; CDR3aa: CAISEGRGRGSGNTIYF; CDR3nt: TGTGCCATCAGTGAGGGTCGTGGCAGGGGGTCTGGAAACACCATATATTTT
abundance: .; v_gene: TRBV7-9; d_gene: .; j_gene: TRBJ1-5; CDR3aa: CASSFESNQPQHF; CDR3nt: TGTGCCAGCAGCTTCGAGTCGAATCAGCCCCAGCATTTT
abundance: .; v_gene: TRBV7-9; d_gene: TRBD1; j_gene: TRBJ2-5; CDR3aa: CASSLQGAGGETQYF; CDR3nt: TGTGCCAGCAGCTTACAGGGGGCAGGGGGAGAGACCCAGTACTTC
abundance: .; v_gene: TRBV2; d_gene: .; j_gene: TRBJ2-1; CDR3aa: CASRVDRSGEQFF; CDR3nt: TGTGCCAGCAGAGTTGACAGGAGCGGTGAGCAGTTCTTC
abundance: .; v_gene: TRBV5-5; d_gene: TRBD1; j_gene: TRBJ2-7; CDR3aa: CASSVRLTGVAYEQYF; CDR3nt: TGTGCCAGCAGCGTGAGATTGACAGGGGTAGCCTACGAGCAGTACTTC
abundance: .; v_gene: TRBV10-1; d_gene: .; j_gene: TRBJ1-1; CDR3aa: CASRRDNGMNTEAFF; CDR3nt: TGCGCCAGCAGGCGGGACAACGGCATGAACACTGAAGCTTTCTTT
abundance: .; v_gene: TRBV19; d_gene: TRBD2; j_gene: TRBJ2-1; CDR3aa: CASSPIGREGLDEQFF; CDR3nt: TGTGCCAGTAGCCCTATAGGGCGGGAGGGCCTGGATGAGCAGTTCTTC
abundance: .; v_gene: TRBV2; d_gene: TRBD1; j_gene: TRBJ2-1; CDR3aa: CASSSARGLYNEQFF; CDR3nt: TGTGCCAGCAGTTCGGCCAGGGGGCTTTACAATGAGCAGTTCTTC
abundance: .; v_gene: TRBV2; d_gene: .; j_gene: TRBJ1-2; CDR3aa: CASSEGGGYTF; CDR3nt: TGTGCCAGCAGTGAAGGCGGTGGCTACACCTTC
abundance: .; v_gene: TRBV5-5; d_gene: .; j_gene: TRBJ2-5; CDR3aa: CASRLGVKETQYF; CDR3nt: TGTGCCAGCAGACTGGGCGTCAAAGAGACCCAGTACTTC
abundance: few; v_gene: TRBV9; d_gene: .; j_gene: TRBJ2-1; CDR3aa: CASSLGPSDEQFF; CDR3nt: TGTGCCAGCAGCTTAGGACCATCAGATGAGCAGTTCTTC
abundance: .; v_gene: TRBV21-1; d_gene: .; j_gene: TRBJ1-6; CDR3aa: CASSKEAGSRRYNSPLHF; CDR3nt: TGTGCCAGCAGCAAAGAGGCAGGGAGCAGGCGTTATAATTCACCCCTCCACTTT
abundance: few; v_gene: TRBV7-9; d_gene: .; j_gene: TRBJ1-3; CDR3aa: CASSSTNGNTIYF; CDR3nt: TGTGCCAGCAGCTCGACCAATGGAAACACCATATATTTT
abundance: .; v_gene: TRBV10-2; d_gene: .; j_gene: TRBJ1-6; CDR3aa: CASSDRQDSYNSPLHF; CDR3nt: TGCGCCAGCAGTGATAGACAGGACTCCTATAATTCACCCCTCCACTTT